This entry lists 8 T cell receptor beta chains sequenced from one sample in a study of tumor and adjacent non-tumor tissue in lung cancer. RNA was extracted from bulk tissue without any cell sorting. This non-tumor lung sample came from over 3 cm beyond the tumor edge. Three rounds of nested PCR, following a modified ARM-PCR protocol, produced the TCRbeta library. TCRdb reanalysed the multiplex PCR reads using MiXCR and keeps one entry per CDR3 protein. The repertoire holds about 60,000 distinct CDR3 sequences, with more than 55% as singletons. Sequenced input: distant non-tumor lung tissue. The receptors were gathered from a man in his 70s with non-small cell lung cancer.

The CDR3 bases are TGTGCCAGCAGCTTGGTGAGCGTGCAGTACTTC. It yields the protein CASSLVSVQYF. The chain joins TRBV11-2 to TRBJ2-7; D ambiguous. V lost 3 bases and J lost 9, with 9 bases in between. The CDR3 totals 11 residues. Looked up from germline, CDR1 is SGHAT and CDR2 is FQNNGV.

This clonotype was counted between two and nine times. The genes are TRBV28 and TRBJ2-3, with D possibly being TRBD1 (6 bases). The CDR3 contains 13 residues. Germline assignment: CDR1 MDHEN and CDR2 SYDVKM. V lost 4 bases and J 1 base, leaving 6 bases between the germline ends. The chain's CDR3 is CASSSGGTDTQYF. The CDR3 DNA is TGTGCCAGCAGTTCAGGGGGCACAGATACGCAGTATTTT. Full variable domain (remainder filled in from reference TRBV28 and TRBJ2-3): DVKVTQSSRYLVKRTGEKVFLECVQDMDHENMFWYRQDPGLGLRLIYFSYDVKMKEKGDIPEGYSVSREKKERFSLILESASTNQTSMYLCASSSGGTDTQYFGPGTRLTVL.

This clonotype has only a few counts. J is TRBJ2-7 and V is TRBV28; D perhaps matches TRBD1 (6 bases). The CDR3 consists of 14 residues. V lost 6 bases, J lost 0 bases, and 12 bases lay in between. The germline V gene has CDR1 MDHEN and CDR2 SYDVKM. In nucleotides, the CDR3 is TGTGCCAGCAGAGAGAGGGGGAGCTCCTACGAGCAGTACTTC. Its translation: CASRERGSSYEQYF.

As to this clonotype: The CDR3 carries no conserved terminal phenylalanine or tryptophan, so it likely arises from a read error. Written as DNA, the CDR3 is TGCAGCGTATTAACGGGAGAATACACCGGGGAGCTGTTTTTA. It specifies CSVLTGEYTGELFL. The V and J genes are TRBV29-1 and TRBJ2-2; weak D call: TRBD2 (6 bases). The germline V gene encodes CDR1 SQVTM and CDR2 ANQGSEA. The CDR3 is 14 amino acids. V shed 6 bases and J shed 3 bases, with 14 bases lying between them.

This chain connects TRBV6-6 to TRBJ2-1; 8 bases fit TRBD1. CDR1 MNHNY and CDR2 SVGAGI come from the germline V gene (reference sequence). This CDR3 contains 13 residues. Trimming at V came to 9 bases and at J to 5 bases, leaving 6 bases not matched to a gene. The CDR3 DNA reads TGTGCCAGTTGCTTGACAGGGGACAATGAGCAGTTCTTC. Its translation is CASCLTGDNEQFF.

This clonotype turned up a few times. This rearrangement joins TRBV7-8 to TRBJ1-1; TRBD1 is a possible D gene (5 bases). The V gene's germline CDR1 is SGHVS and CDR2 FQNEAQ. The CDR3 has 13 amino acids. With 8 bases removed from V and 4 bases from J, the gap between germline ends came to 14 bases. The CDR3 sequence: CASGSFGGTEAFF. The CDR3 region has the DNA TGTGCCAGCGGCTCTTTCGGGGGCACTGAAGCTTTCTTT.

The chain is built from TRBV11-2 and TRBJ2-7, with 9 bases identical to TRBD1. The CDR3 is made up of 16 amino acids. CDR1 SGHAT and CDR2 FQNNGV come from the germline V gene. With V trimmed by 10 bases and J by 0 bases, 13 bases remained unmatched. CDR3 nucleotides: TGTGCCACCAACTCCCAGGACAGGGGCAGCTCCTACGAGCAGTACTTC. Encoded protein: CATNSQDRGSSYEQYF.

As regards this clonotype: A single base separates this from a much larger clone, so it may be a read error. The chain employs TRBV12-3 or TRBV12-4 and TRBJ2-2, with no clear D. This CDR3 is built from 16 residues. CDR3 DNA sequence: TGTGGCAGCAGCCAAAGGTCCAGCCCGAACACCGGGGAGCTGTTTTTT. Its translation is CGSSQRSSPNTGELFF.